This T cell receptor beta chain was captured in a study of blood T cell repertoires in COVID-19. Across the whole study: The study drew acute and convalescent COVID-19 samples from the United States, Italy and Spain. Nucleic acid was either cDNA or gDNA, and it came from T cells, B-cell-depleted T cells, or PBMCs.

The CDR3 totals 16 residues. Trimming took 2 bases from V and 5 from J, leaving 15 bases between them. The germline CDR1 and CDR2 sequences are MNHEY and SVGEGT. Per the original data handling: Scientists estimated how many nucleated cells there were by amplifying reference gene primers. The data were produced by immunoSEQ multiplex PCR, yet TCRdb's version contains in-frame clones alone and is incomplete. D and trimming come from the DNA, and the V and J calls and clone size come from that table. The sample consists of approximately 65,000 clones, 90% of them appearing once. J is TRBJ2-2 and V is TRBV6-2 or TRBV6-3; D is possibly TRBD1 (5 bases). This clonotype was sampled from a woman in her late teens or twenties with acute or convalescent COVID-19. Sample: peripheral blood. CDR3 in DNA: TGTGCCAGCAGTTACCATTCGGACATCCCAACCGGGGAGCTGTTTTTT. Translating it yields CASSYHSDIPTGELFF.